The rows below give T cell receptor beta chains drawn from one sample of a study of blood T cell repertoires in COVID-19. The assay was immunoSEQ multiplex PCR, and TCRdb's table has in-frame clones only and misses some. The profile shows approximately 250,000 clones, approximately 91% of them singletons. Sequenced input: PBMCs or T cells enriched from blood (not recorded which). These receptors came from a woman aged 30 to 39 who had recovered from COVID-19. CDR3s include the opening cysteine and the closing phenylalanine or tryptophan. Each record gives: D gene, clone size, V gene, J gene, CDR3 DNA, CDR3 protein. A D gene is named only where the DNA matches it firmly. Some rows have no size entry. The others give once, few or many, or a class for an expanded clone.

d_gene: .; abundance: once; v_gene: TRBV29-1; j_gene: TRBJ1-2; CDR3nt: TGCAGCGTTCGACAGTATGGCTACACCTTC; CDR3aa: CSVRQYGYTF
d_gene: .; abundance: .; v_gene: TRBV5-1; j_gene: TRBJ2-7; CDR3nt: TGCGCCAGCAGCTTGGTTGGCCTCTACGAGCAGTACTTC; CDR3aa: CASSLVGLYEQYF
d_gene: .; abundance: .; v_gene: TRBV7-9; j_gene: TRBJ1-1; CDR3nt: TGTGCCAGCAGCTTATTTTCCGACACTGAAGCTTTCTTT; CDR3aa: CASSLFSDTEAFF
d_gene: TRBD2; abundance: .; v_gene: TRBV27; j_gene: TRBJ2-5; CDR3nt: TGTGCCAGCAGCCCAGAGGGAAGACTAGCGGGAGAGACCCAGTACTTC; CDR3aa: CASSPEGRLAGETQYF
d_gene: .; abundance: once; v_gene: TRBV7-2; j_gene: TRBJ1-6; CDR3nt: TGTGCCAGCAGCTTAACTAGTGAGAATAATTCACCCCTCCACTTT; CDR3aa: CASSLTSENNSPLHF
d_gene: TRBD1; abundance: .; v_gene: TRBV9; j_gene: TRBJ2-7; CDR3nt: TGTGCCAGCAGCGTAGGTCGGTGGGGACAGGGGGGTCGGGACGAGCAGTACTTC; CDR3aa: CASSVGRWGQGGRDEQYF
d_gene: .; abundance: .; v_gene: TRBV7-2; j_gene: TRBJ2-2; CDR3nt: TGTGCCAGCAGCCCTGACAGATATTCCCCCGGGGAGCTGTTTTTT; CDR3aa: CASSPDRYSPGELFF
d_gene: TRBD1; abundance: .; v_gene: TRBV2; j_gene: TRBJ1-1; CDR3nt: TGTGCCAGCAAAGAGGGACAGTCGAACACTGAAGCTTTCTTT; CDR3aa: CASKEGQSNTEAFF
d_gene: .; abundance: .; v_gene: TRBV10-3; j_gene: TRBJ1-4; CDR3nt: TGTGCCATCAGAACAGGGTTTAATGAAAAACTGTTTTTT; CDR3aa: CAIRTGFNEKLFF
d_gene: .; abundance: .; v_gene: TRBV9; j_gene: TRBJ1-1; CDR3nt: TGTGCCAGCAGCGTAGTGGGGGGGATTGCTGAAGCTTTCTTT; CDR3aa: CASSVVGGIAEAFF
d_gene: .; abundance: .; v_gene: TRBV4-1; j_gene: TRBJ1-1; CDR3nt: TGCGCCAGCAGCCAAGTTTGGGGGGACACTGAAGCTTTCTTT; CDR3aa: CASSQVWGDTEAFF
d_gene: .; abundance: .; v_gene: TRBV15; j_gene: TRBJ2-3; CDR3nt: TGTGCCACCAGCAGTGGCAGGGGAGAAGGGGGAGATACGCAGTATTTT; CDR3aa: CATSSGRGEGGDTQYF
d_gene: TRBD1; abundance: few; v_gene: TRBV25-1; j_gene: TRBJ1-1; CDR3nt: TGTGCCAGCAGTGGGCACAGGGGTCGGGACACTGAAGCTTTCTTT; CDR3aa: CASSGHRGRDTEAFF
d_gene: TRBD1; abundance: few; v_gene: TRBV5-6; j_gene: TRBJ1-1; CDR3nt: TGTGCCAGCAGGCGACAGGGTTTTGGGAACACTGAAGCTTTCTTT; CDR3aa: CASRRQGFGNTEAFF
d_gene: .; abundance: .; v_gene: TRBV2; j_gene: TRBJ1-2; CDR3nt: TGTGCCAGCAGTGGGGGCAGGGAGGGCTATGGCTACACCTTC; CDR3aa: CASSGGREGYGYTF
d_gene: .; abundance: .; v_gene: TRBV18; j_gene: TRBJ2-3; CDR3nt: TGTGCCAGCTCCCCCCTAGGCAACACAGATACGCAGTATTTT; CDR3aa: CASSPLGNTDTQYF
d_gene: .; abundance: few; v_gene: TRBV2; j_gene: TRBJ2-1; CDR3nt: TGTGCCAGCATGCGAGGGGGCTCCTACAATGAGCAGTTCTTC; CDR3aa: CASMRGGSYNEQFF
d_gene: .; abundance: .; v_gene: TRBV7-3; j_gene: TRBJ2-7; CDR3nt: TGTGCCAGCAGCCAAAATCGGCCCCTCGGACTGGGGGACATAACCTACGAGCAGTACTTC; CDR3aa: CASSQNRPLGLGDITYEQYF
d_gene: .; abundance: .; v_gene: TRBV18; j_gene: TRBJ1-1; CDR3nt: TGTGCCAGCTCACCGCTTGACTCGAACACTGAAGCTTTCTTT; CDR3aa: CASSPLDSNTEAFF
d_gene: TRBD1; abundance: .; v_gene: TRBV6-2/TRBV6-3; j_gene: TRBJ1-6; CDR3nt: TGTGCCAGCAGTTACGAACAGGGGGTTCCTAATTCACCCCTCCACTTT; CDR3aa: CASSYEQGVPNSPLHF
d_gene: .; abundance: .; v_gene: TRBV7-6; j_gene: TRBJ2-1; CDR3nt: TGTGCCAGCAGCTTAGAAGCGGGCCCATTGGGTGAGCAGTTCTTC; CDR3aa: CASSLEAGPLGEQFF
d_gene: .; abundance: once; v_gene: TRBV7-9; j_gene: TRBJ2-7; CDR3nt: TGTGCCAGCACCGTACCAGGGCCTTTATCCTACGAGCAGTACTTC; CDR3aa: CASTVPGPLSYEQYF
d_gene: .; abundance: .; v_gene: TRBV27; j_gene: TRBJ2-1; CDR3nt: TGTGCCAGCAGTTTTAATGTGGCGGGGTTTTACAATGAGCAGTTCTTC; CDR3aa: CASSFNVAGFYNEQFF
d_gene: .; abundance: .; v_gene: TRBV2; j_gene: TRBJ1-2; CDR3nt: TGTGCCAGCAGTGAGGGTCGGGAAGGCTACACCTTC; CDR3aa: CASSEGREGYTF
d_gene: TRBD2; abundance: .; v_gene: TRBV7-8; j_gene: TRBJ2-7; CDR3nt: TGTGCCAGCGCTAGCGGCACCTACGAGCAGTACTTC; CDR3aa: CASASGTYEQYF
d_gene: .; abundance: .; v_gene: TRBV9; j_gene: TRBJ2-1; CDR3nt: TGTGCCAGCAGCGCCCAGGGGGGAACGGGTGAGCAGTTCTTC; CDR3aa: CASSAQGGTGEQFF
d_gene: .; abundance: .; v_gene: TRBV15; j_gene: TRBJ2-2; CDR3nt: TGTGCCACCAGCGCCTCCACTAACACCGGGGAGCTGTTTTTT; CDR3aa: CATSASTNTGELFF
d_gene: TRBD2; abundance: .; v_gene: TRBV27; j_gene: TRBJ2-5; CDR3nt: TGTGCCAGCAGTTCCCTTCAGACTGGTTCGGTGGGAGGGCCAGGGGAGACCCAGTACTTC; CDR3aa: CASSSLQTGSVGGPGETQYF
d_gene: .; abundance: .; v_gene: TRBV4-3; j_gene: TRBJ2-5; CDR3nt: TGCGCCAGCAGCCAAGATAGGGGATACCAAGAGACCCAGTACTTC; CDR3aa: CASSQDRGYQETQYF
d_gene: .; abundance: .; v_gene: TRBV2; j_gene: TRBJ1-1; CDR3nt: TGTGCCAGCAGGGAACGGTTCACTGAAGCTTTCTTT; CDR3aa: CASRERFTEAFF
d_gene: .; abundance: .; v_gene: TRBV28; j_gene: TRBJ2-2; CDR3nt: TGTGCCAGCAGTTTTTCGCCCATCCGGACCGGGGAGCTGTTTTTT; CDR3aa: CASSFSPIRTGELFF
d_gene: .; abundance: .; v_gene: TRBV7-8; j_gene: TRBJ1-5; CDR3nt: TGTGCCAGCAGCTTAGCCGCTGGGGGCCAGCCCCAGCATTTT; CDR3aa: CASSLAAGGQPQHF
d_gene: TRBD2; abundance: .; v_gene: TRBV13; j_gene: TRBJ2-3; CDR3nt: TGTGCCAGCAGCATTAGCGGGGGGGCGAGAACAGATACGCAGTATTTT; CDR3aa: CASSISGGARTDTQYF
d_gene: .; abundance: .; v_gene: TRBV6-5; j_gene: TRBJ2-7; CDR3nt: TGTGCCAGCAAGAGGGCCTACGAGCAGTACTTC; CDR3aa: CASKRAYEQYF
d_gene: TRBD1; abundance: .; v_gene: TRBV27; j_gene: TRBJ2-1; CDR3nt: TGTGCCAGCAGTATACTCGGGACAGGGGCCTACAATGAGCAGTTCTTC; CDR3aa: CASSILGTGAYNEQFF
d_gene: .; abundance: .; v_gene: TRBV30; j_gene: TRBJ1-6; CDR3nt: TGTGCCTGGAGTGCCGTTATGTCTCAGTATTCACCCCTCCACTTT; CDR3aa: CAWSAVMSQYSPLHF
d_gene: .; abundance: .; v_gene: TRBV13; j_gene: TRBJ1-2; CDR3nt: TGTGCCAGCAGCTTAGGCCAGGATCGTAACTATGGCTACACCTTC; CDR3aa: CASSLGQDRNYGYTF
d_gene: TRBD1; abundance: .; v_gene: TRBV30; j_gene: TRBJ2-5; CDR3nt: TGTGCCTGGGGGCCGGGACAGGGGTTTCTCGGGGAGCCAGAGACCCAGTACTTC; CDR3aa: CAWGPGQGFLGEPETQYF
d_gene: .; abundance: .; v_gene: TRBV11-2; j_gene: TRBJ2-7; CDR3nt: TGTGCCAGCAGCTTAGCAGGACAGCTATCCTACGAGCAGTACTTC; CDR3aa: CASSLAGQLSYEQYF
d_gene: .; abundance: .; v_gene: TRBV29-1; j_gene: TRBJ2-1; CDR3nt: TGCAGCGTTGAAGTTCGATTAGAGTCCTACAATGAGCAGTTCTTC; CDR3aa: CSVEVRLESYNEQFF
d_gene: .; abundance: .; v_gene: TRBV3-1/TRBV3-2; j_gene: TRBJ2-1; CDR3nt: TGTGCCAGCAGCCCAGGACAGGCAAAACTAGCGGCCAAAGGGGACAATGAGCAGTTCTTC; CDR3aa: CASSPGQAKLAAKGDNEQFF
d_gene: TRBD1; abundance: once; v_gene: TRBV5-1; j_gene: TRBJ1-1; CDR3nt: TGCGCCAGCAGCTTGTTTGCCCGGACAGGGAACACTGAAGCTTTCTTT; CDR3aa: CASSLFARTGNTEAFF
d_gene: .; abundance: .; v_gene: TRBV9; j_gene: TRBJ2-3; CDR3nt: TGTGCCAGCAGCGTAGGCGGGGCTAGCGCATCAGATACGCAGTATTTT; CDR3aa: CASSVGGASASDTQYF
d_gene: TRBD1; abundance: .; v_gene: TRBV7-9; j_gene: TRBJ2-2; CDR3nt: TGTGCCATCAGGACAAGGGCAGGGGGCACCGGGGAGCTGTTTTTT; CDR3aa: CAIRTRAGGTGELFF
d_gene: TRBD1; abundance: .; v_gene: TRBV28; j_gene: TRBJ1-1; CDR3nt: TGTGCCAGCAGTGCGGCTAGACAGGGGGGAACTGAAGCTTTCTTT; CDR3aa: CASSAARQGGTEAFF